One and the same sample provided the 28 T cell receptor beta chains below, sequenced in a study of monozygotic twins with inflammatory bowel disease (dated by TCRdb to the late 2010s). To prepare the library, 5' RACE was applied. Sequencing was performed on an Illumina HiSeq 2500. TCRdb reprocessed the raw reads; every CDR3 protein sequence is a single record, and DNA is not supplied. The table for this sample lists 200,000 to 250,000 distinct CDR3 sequences. Approximately 1.6% of the sample is in the top ten clones. The specimen sequenced was blood. These receptors were obtained from a human donor with ulcerative colitis or Crohn's disease, or a healthy co-twin of an affected twin (not recorded which).

The chain combines TRBV5-1 with TRBJ1-1. The CDR3 is 13 residues long. Germline V gives CDR1 SGHRS, CDR2 YFSETQ. CDR3 protein: CASSFGKNTEAFF. Drawing the rest from reference TRBV5-1 and TRBJ1-1, the complete variable domain is KAGVTQTPRYLIKTRGQQVTLSCSPISGHRSVSWYQQTPGQGLQFLFEYFSETQRNKGNFPGRFSGRQFSNSRSEMNVSTLELGDSALYLCASSFGKNTEAFFGQGTRLTVV.

The V gene is TRBV10-3, the J gene TRBJ1-2. This CDR3 contains 13 residues. Germline assignment: CDR1 ENHRY and CDR2 SYGVKD. This CDR3 reads CAISGIANYGYTF.

This chain uses TRBV3-1 with TRBJ2-5. CDR3 length equals 14 residues. CDR1 and CDR2 (germline): LGHDT, YNNKEL (reference sequence). The CDR3 is CASSQDRVQETQYF.

J is TRBJ2-3 and V is TRBV7-9; with no DNA, the TCRdb D assignment of TRBD2 cannot be verified. In germline, CDR1 is SEHNR, CDR2 FQNEAQ (reference sequence). The CDR3 spans 15 residues. The CDR3 is CASSFTSGATDTQYF. The full variable domain, its missing parts supplied by reference TRBV7-9 and TRBJ2-3, is DTGVSQNPRHKITKRGQNVTFRCDPISEHNRLYWYRQTLGQGPEFLTYFQNEAQLEKSRLLSDRFSAERPKGSFSTLEIQRTEQGDSAMYLCASSFTSGATDTQYFGPGTRLTVL.

This rearrangement joins TRBV12-3 or TRBV12-4 to TRBJ2-1; the D gene TCRdb calls, TRBD1, cannot be checked with no DNA. This CDR3 is 17 amino acids long. This CDR3 is CASSPYTGTPKGHEQFF.

This rearrangement joins TRBV14 to TRBJ2-5. Germline CDR1 is SGHDN and CDR2 is FVKESK. This CDR3 is built from 11 residues. The CDR3 loop reads CASSHTKTQYF.

The gene calls are TRBV6-2 or TRBV6-3 and TRBJ2-3; the D gene TCRdb calls, TRBD1, cannot be checked with no DNA. Germline lookup yields CDR1 MNHEY and CDR2 SVGEGT. The CDR3 extends over 15 amino acids. CDR3 residues: CASSLQRGSTDTQYF.

The rearrangement links TRBV5-1 to TRBJ1-1. This CDR3 has 15 amino acids. Germline values: CDR1 SGHRS, CDR2 YFSETQ. This CDR3 reads CASSFMGDAGTEAFF.

The chain combines TRBV7-9 with TRBJ2-3. This CDR3 contains 15 residues. The germline V gene has CDR1 SEHNR and CDR2 FQNEAQ (reference sequence). The CDR3 region is CASSLALAVADTQYF.

The genes are TRBV12-3 or TRBV12-4 and TRBJ1-6. The CDR3 is 16 residues long. CDR3 sequence reads: CASSFADNSYNSPLHF.

The chain is built from TRBV9 and TRBJ2-1. The CDR3 spans 14 residues. Germline V lookup: CDR1 SGDLS, CDR2 YYNGEE. Here the CDR3 reads CASSVAGNNNEQFF.

The chain is built from TRBV3-1 and TRBJ1-1; the TCRdb D gene call, TRBD1, has no DNA to confirm it. The germline gives CDR1 LGHDT, CDR2 YNNKEL (reference sequence). CDR3 size: 13 residues. The CDR3 region is CASSQGDSPEAFF.

The CDR3 reads CASSFADKTYEQYF. The V and J genes are TRBV5-1 and TRBJ2-7; the TCRdb D gene call, TRBD1, has no DNA to confirm it. Germline values: CDR1 SGHRS, CDR2 YFSETQ. CDR3 length equals 14 residues.

This chain connects TRBV19 to TRBJ1-1; the D gene TCRdb calls, TRBD1, cannot be checked with no DNA. CDR3 size: 13 residues. The V gene's germline CDR1 is LNHDA and CDR2 SQIVND (reference sequence). This CDR3 reads CASSPMTGGEAFF.

The chain couples TRBV14 to TRBJ2-7. This CDR3 has 15 residues. Germline V gene lookup returns CDR1 SGHDN and CDR2 FVKESK. Here the CDR3 reads CASSQAPDSSYEQYF.

The V call is TRBV7-8, the J call TRBJ2-7; with no DNA, the TCRdb D assignment of TRBD1 cannot be verified. Germline-derived CDR1 and CDR2 are SGHVS and FQNEAQ. The CDR3 is made up of 12 amino acids. The CDR3 spells CASSLATGQQYF.

This chain joins TRBV7-2 and TRBJ1-6. The V gene's germline CDR1 is SGHTA and CDR2 FQGNSA. The CDR3 contains 14 residues. The CDR3 spells CASSLARVNSPLHF.

This chain links TRBV11-1 with TRBJ1-2; checking the TCRdb D call of TRBD1 is not possible without DNA. Germline V gives CDR1 SGHAT, CDR2 FQDESV (reference sequence). The CDR3 covers 14 residues. This CDR3 reads CASSSRTGAYGYTF.

The chain uses TRBV15 and TRBJ1-3. The CDR3 sequence is 15 residues long. Germline assignment: CDR1 LNHNV and CDR2 YYDKDF (reference sequence). CDR3 amino acids: CATSRGQRTGNTIYF. The full variable domain, in which reference TRBV15 and TRBJ1-3 provide the parts outside the CDR3, is DAMVIQNPRYQVTQFGKPVTLSCSQTLNHNVMYWYQQKSSQAPKLLFHYYDKDFNNEADTPDNFQSRRPNTSFCFLDIRSPGLGDTAMYLCATSRGQRTGNTIYFGEGSWLTVV.

The V gene is TRBV5-1, the J gene TRBJ2-3; TCRdb's D call of TRBD1 is untestable without DNA. This CDR3 is 16 amino acids long. The germline V gene has CDR1 SGHRS and CDR2 YFSETQ. The CDR3 here is CASSFTGTPGMDTQYF. Combining the CDR3 with reference TRBV5-1 and TRBJ2-3 gives the whole variable domain KAGVTQTPRYLIKTRGQQVTLSCSPISGHRSVSWYQQTPGQGLQFLFEYFSETQRNKGNFPGRFSGRQFSNSRSEMNVSTLELGDSALYLCASSFTGTPGMDTQYFGPGTRLTVL.

The V call is TRBV7-2, the J call TRBJ2-2. CDR3 size: 14 residues. CDR1 is SGHTA and CDR2 is FQGNSA in the germline V gene. The CDR3 is CASSLVGPTGELFF.

The chain uses TRBV6-1 and TRBJ2-5; TCRdb's D call, TRBD1, is unchecked because there is no DNA. The germline V gene has CDR1 MNHNS and CDR2 SASEGT. This CDR3 contains 13 residues. The CDR3 sequence: CASGDRNQETQYF.

V usage is TRBV15 and J usage is TRBJ1-2. Germline values: CDR1 LNHNV, CDR2 YYDKDF (reference sequence). The CDR3 contains 16 residues. CDR3 in amino acids: CATSRDSPERESGYTF.

This chain joins TRBV20-1 and TRBJ2-7; TCRdb indicates TRBD1, and absent DNA this call remains unverified. The length of the CDR3 is 14 residues. The germline gives CDR1 DFQATT, CDR2 SNEGSKA (reference sequence). Here the CDR3 reads CSARVSGSPYEQYF.

The chain combines TRBV5-8 with TRBJ2-3; the TCRdb call, TRBD1, lacks DNA for checking. Germline CDR1 is SGHTS and CDR2 is YDEGEE. The length of the CDR3 is 16 residues. CDR3: CASSPLVLQGTDTQYF.

This chain links TRBV4-2 with TRBJ2-1. This CDR3 is 15 amino acids long. Germline lookup yields CDR1 LGHNA and CDR2 YNFKEQ. The CDR3 here is CASSQERQLSLEQFF.

V and J are TRBV5-4 and TRBJ2-3. The CDR3 spans 14 residues. The germline gives CDR1 SGHNT, CDR2 YYREEE (reference sequence). The CDR3 reads CASSYLVGPDTQYF.

The genes are TRBV24-1 and TRBJ2-2; TCRdb indicates TRBD1, and absent DNA this call remains unverified. The V gene's germline CDR1 is KGHDR and CDR2 SFDVKD. The CDR3 covers 15 residues. The CDR3 spells CATSDPNRASGELFF.